Listed below are T cell receptor beta chains from one sample, sequenced in a study of CD8 T cells in Susac syndrome. In TCRdb, the immunoSEQ multiplex PCR reads were re-called with MiXCR into one record per CDR3 protein. The data show around 200,000 distinct CDR3 sequences, with 90% to 95% seen just once and under 0.12% held by the top ten. Sequenced: CD4+ T cells from PBMCs. The source is a human donor in good health. Both conserved end residues are part of each CDR3. Fields, in order: J gene, D gene, V gene, clone size, CDR3 protein, CDR3 DNA. D genes are given only for firm matches. Clone sizes are given selectively: once, few, many, or a class where the clone is expanded.

TRBJ2-5	TRBD2	TRBV29-1	-	CSVGLAGDGTQYF	TGCAGCGTGGGACTAGCGGGAGATGGGACCCAGTACTTC
TRBJ2-1	-	TRBV7-2	-	CASSLAGLNFEQFF	TGTGCCAGCAGCTTAGCGGGATTGAACTTCGAGCAGTTCTTC
TRBJ1-1	-	TRBV18	-	CASSLNGDTEAFF	TGTGCCAGCTCACTGAACGGAGACACTGAAGCTTTCTTT
TRBJ2-1	-	TRBV15	-	CATSRDHDPGYEQFF	TGTGCCACCAGCAGAGATCACGACCCAGGCTATGAGCAGTTCTTC
TRBJ2-7	TRBD2	TRBV6-5	-	CASSKGWTSGYEQYF	TGTGCCAGCAGTAAGGGCTGGACTAGCGGGTACGAGCAGTACTTC
TRBJ1-5	-	TRBV19	-	CASSSQRDQPQHF	TGTGCCAGTAGTTCGCAAAGAGATCAGCCCCAGCATTTT
TRBJ2-1	-	TRBV9	-	CASSVAHRGAQNEQFF	TGTGCCAGCAGCGTAGCCCACCGGGGGGCCCAAAATGAGCAGTTCTTC
TRBJ2-5	-	TRBV23-1	-	CASSRWTHLQETQYF	TGCGCCAGCAGCCGTTGGACTCACCTACAAGAGACCCAGTACTTC
TRBJ1-1	-	TRBV14	-	CASSQDRSGDTEAFF	TGTGCCAGCAGCCAAGATCGAAGTGGCGACACTGAAGCTTTCTTT
TRBJ1-2	-	TRBV6-5	-	CASSYGGVRGYTF	TGTGCCAGCAGTTACGGGGGCGTGCGTGGCTACACCTTC
TRBJ2-5	-	TRBV7-9	-	CASSWGRQGDGETQYF	TGTGCCAGCAGCTGGGGGAGGCAGGGGGATGGAGAGACCCAGTACTTC
TRBJ1-5	-	TRBV28	-	CASSLSGSNQPQHF	TGTGCCAGCAGTTTGTCCGGAAGCAATCAGCCCCAGCATTTT
TRBJ2-1	-	TRBV5-4	-	CASSPQGLYNEQFF	TGTGCCAGCAGCCCACAGGGTTTGTACAATGAGCAGTTCTTC
TRBJ1-1	-	TRBV12-3/TRBV12-4	few	CASSPLNTEAFF	TGTGCCAGCAGTCCGTTGAACACTGAAGCTTTCTTT
TRBJ1-4	-	TRBV5-1	-	CASSLSSSATNEKLFF	TGCGCCAGCAGCTTGTCATCGAGTGCAACTAATGAAAAACTGTTTTTT
TRBJ1-5	-	TRBV21-1	-	CASTRTGRNQPQHF	TGTGCCAGCACTCGGACAGGGAGAAATCAGCCCCAGCATTTT
TRBJ1-3	-	TRBV7-9	-	CASRHPRGSSGNTIYF	TGTGCCAGCAGGCACCCCCGGGGCAGCTCTGGAAACACCATATATTTT
TRBJ2-1	-	TRBV4-1	-	CASGGAGFLFGNEQFF	TGCGCCAGCGGAGGGGCAGGATTTTTGTTTGGTAATGAGCAGTTCTTC
TRBJ1-1	-	TRBV6-5	few	CASSYSRGTEAFF	TGTGCCAGCAGTTACTCCAGGGGCACTGAAGCTTTCTTT
TRBJ2-7	-	TRBV7-9	-	CASSLADTNEQYF	TGTGCCAGCAGCTTAGCCGACACGAACGAGCAGTACTTC
TRBJ2-3	TRBD2	TRBV7-2	-	CASTNPGTSGTDTQYF	TGTGCCAGCACCAACCCGGGGACTAGCGGCACAGATACGCAGTATTTT
TRBJ1-2	TRBD1	TRBV20-1	-	CSARVTGGSYGYTF	TGCAGTGCTAGAGTTACAGGGGGCAGCTATGGCTACACCTTC
TRBJ2-1	TRBD1	TRBV29-1	-	CSVRTGQNEQFF	TGCAGCGTCAGGACAGGCCAGAATGAGCAGTTCTTC
TRBJ2-5	TRBD2	TRBV20-1	-	CSAVTGLAGGWETQYF	TGCAGTGCTGTAACGGGACTAGCGGGAGGGTGGGAGACCCAGTACTTC
TRBJ2-3	-	TRBV2	-	CASSDQNTDTQYF	TGTGCCAGCAGTGACCAGAACACAGATACGCAGTATTTT
TRBJ1-2	TRBD1	TRBV11-2	-	CASSALTGGRDGYTF	TGTGCCAGCAGCGCGTTAACAGGGGGAAGAGATGGCTACACCTTC
TRBJ2-2	-	TRBV3-1	-	CASSQVNTGELFF	TGTGCCAGCAGCCAAGTGAACACCGGGGAGCTGTTTTTT